Shown below are 9 T cell receptor beta chains from a single sample sequenced in a study of T cells after yellow fever vaccination. TCRdb re-derived calls from the 5' RACE reads in MiXCR, one entry per CDR3 protein. Among 300,000 to 450,000 distinct CDR3 sequences listed, roughly 6.1% were seen once. The sample consisted of PBMCs, taken 5 days after the yellow fever booster vaccination. All receptors derive from a man aged 30 to 45 who received the YFV17D yellow fever vaccine.

The J gene is TRBJ2-3, the V gene TRBV18; D uncertain. Germline loops: CDR1 KGHSH, CDR2 LQKENI. This CDR3 comprises 12 residues. V was shortened by 3 bases and J by 6 bases, with 7 bases between the two germline ends. The CDR3 nucleotides read TGTGCCAGCTCACCCCCATGGGATACGCAGTATTTT. Protein sequence: CASSPPWDTQYF.

This clonotype was detected a few times. This chain joins TRBV20-1 and TRBJ2-7; D might be TRBD1 or TRBD2, each matching 5 bases. The CDR3 runs 13 residues. Per germline, CDR1 DFQATT and CDR2 SNEGSKA (reference sequence). Between the trimmed V and J ends, which lost 2 bases and 3 bases, there was a span of 11 bases. The CDR3 is CSARSGGSYEQYF. The CDR3 bases are TGCAGTGCTAGATCTGGGGGAAGCTACGAGCAGTACTTC.

The gene calls are TRBV5-1 and TRBJ2-3; D uncertain. Germline-derived CDR1 and CDR2 are SGHRS and YFSETQ. V lost 5 bases and J 6 bases, leaving 13 bases between the germline ends. The CDR3 consists of 13 residues. The chain's CDR3 is CASSLPSSDTQYF. The DNA of the CDR3 is TGCGCCAGCAGTCTCCCCTCTTCGGATACGCAGTATTTT. Supplemented by reference TRBV5-1 and TRBJ2-3, the full variable domain reads KAGVTQTPRYLIKTRGQQVTLSCSPISGHRSVSWYQQTPGQGLQFLFEYFSETQRNKGNFPGRFSGRQFSNSRSEMNVSTLELGDSALYLCASSLPSSDTQYFGPGTRLTVL.

The chain couples TRBV5-6 to TRBJ1-5, with unresolved D. Germline loops: CDR1 SGHDT, CDR2 YYEEEE. The ends were cut back, 0 bases at V and 6 bases at J, with 13 bases in the middle. The CDR3 extends over 15 amino acids. CDR3 loop: CASSLGAAGVQPQHF. The CDR3 nucleotides read TGTGCCAGCAGCTTGGGGGCGGCGGGCGTTCAGCCCCAGCATTTT.

This clonotype was seen only a few times. The chain joins TRBV7-2 to TRBJ1-5; no reliable D call. Germline V lookup: CDR1 SGHTA, CDR2 FQGNSA. This CDR3 is built from 15 residues. V was pared by 5 bases and J by 2 bases, with 13 bases between. The DNA of the CDR3 is TGTGCCAGCAGCGCCGGAGATCCGGGCAATCAGCCCCAGCATTTT. Its protein product is CASSAGDPGNQPQHF. Variable domain in full (rest from reference TRBV7-2 and TRBJ1-5): GAGVSQSPSNKVTEKGKDVELRCDPISGHTALYWYRQSLGQGLEFLIYFQGNSAPDKSGLPSDRFSAERTGGSVSTLTIQRTQQEDSAVYLCASSAGDPGNQPQHFGDGTRLSIL.

This clonotype appeared a few times. V is TRBV19 and J is TRBJ2-6, with D perhaps TRBD1 or TRBD2 (6 bases each). The CDR3 has 15 amino acids. The V gene lost 5 bases and the J gene lost 4 bases, with 12 bases spanning the gap. In germline, CDR1 is LNHDA, CDR2 SQIVND (reference sequence). CDR3 sequence (DNA): TGTGCCAGTAGTGGAGGGGGACGCGGGGCCAACGTCCTGACTTTC. Protein product: CASSGGGRGANVLTF.

The chain combines TRBV7-9 with TRBJ2-7, with D possibly being TRBD2 (5 bases). Trimming removed 5 bases from V and 0 bases from J, with 14 bases in between. Germline V gene lookup returns CDR1 SEHNR and CDR2 FQNEAQ (reference sequence). This CDR3 has 15 amino acids. The CDR3 coding sequence is TGTGCCAGCAGCCCTCGTACCCGGGGCTCCTACGAGCAGTACTTC. This encodes CASSPRTRGSYEQYF.

The chain is built from TRBV4-2 and TRBJ2-5, with D perhaps being TRBD1 or TRBD2 (5 bases each). The CDR3 loop spans 20 amino acids. Germline CDR1 and CDR2: LGHNA and YNFKEQ. Trimming cost V 4 bases and J 2 bases, with 29 bases left between them. The CDR3 loop reads CASSPILTSAGRAIQETQYF. CDR3 DNA sequence: TGTGCCAGCAGCCCTATACTAACATCGGCGGGCAGGGCCATTCAAGAGACCCAGTACTTC.

This clonotype showed up just a few times. V usage is TRBV18 and J usage is TRBJ2-1; D gene unclear. Germline lookup yields CDR1 KGHSH and CDR2 LQKENI. This CDR3 spans 13 amino acids. Trimming shortened V by 2 bases and J by 6 bases, and 8 bases separated the two germline ends. The CDR3 region has the DNA TGTGCCAGCTCACCATGGGGAAGCAATGAGCAGTTCTTC. Translating it yields CASSPWGSNEQFF.